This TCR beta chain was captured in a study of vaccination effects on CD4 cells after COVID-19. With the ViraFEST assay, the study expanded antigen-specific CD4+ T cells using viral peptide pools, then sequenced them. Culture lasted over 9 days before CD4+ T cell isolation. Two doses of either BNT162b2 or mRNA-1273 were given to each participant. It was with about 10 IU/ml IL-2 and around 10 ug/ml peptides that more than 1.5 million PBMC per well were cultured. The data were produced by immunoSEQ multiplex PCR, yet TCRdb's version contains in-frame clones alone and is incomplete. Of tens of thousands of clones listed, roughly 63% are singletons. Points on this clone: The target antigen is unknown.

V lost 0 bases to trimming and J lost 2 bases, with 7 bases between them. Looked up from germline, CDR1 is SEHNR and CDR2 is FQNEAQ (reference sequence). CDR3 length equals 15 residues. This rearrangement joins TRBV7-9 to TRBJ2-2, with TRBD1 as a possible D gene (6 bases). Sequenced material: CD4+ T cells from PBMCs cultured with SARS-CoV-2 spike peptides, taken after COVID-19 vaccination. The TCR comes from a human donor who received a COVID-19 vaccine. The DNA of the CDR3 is TGTGCCAGCAGCTTAGCACAGGGTAACACCGGGGAGCTGTTTTTT. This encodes CASSLAQGNTGELFF.